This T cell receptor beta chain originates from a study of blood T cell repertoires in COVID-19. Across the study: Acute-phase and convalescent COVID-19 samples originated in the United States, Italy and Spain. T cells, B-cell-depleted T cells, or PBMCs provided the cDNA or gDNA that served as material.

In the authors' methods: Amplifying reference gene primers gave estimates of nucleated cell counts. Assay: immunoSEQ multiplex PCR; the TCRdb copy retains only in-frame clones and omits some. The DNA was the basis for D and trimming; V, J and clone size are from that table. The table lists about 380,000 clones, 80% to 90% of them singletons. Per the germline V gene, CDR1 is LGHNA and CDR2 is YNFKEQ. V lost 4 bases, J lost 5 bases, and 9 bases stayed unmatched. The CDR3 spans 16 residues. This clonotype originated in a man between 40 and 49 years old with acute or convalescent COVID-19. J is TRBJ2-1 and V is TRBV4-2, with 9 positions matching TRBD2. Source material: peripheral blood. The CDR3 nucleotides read TGTGCCAGCAGCCCTCCCGGGCGGGAGGGGAACAATGAGCAGTTCTTC. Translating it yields CASSPPGREGNNEQFF.